One sample yielded the 28 T cell receptor beta chains listed below, sequenced in a study of memory CD4+ T cells and cytomegalovirus serostatus (dated by TCRdb to between 2019 and 2020). Library creation used the immunoSEQ multiplex PCR assay. The immuneACCESS repertoire file appears here via TCRdb, limited to in-frame rearrangements. These files lack a portion of the clones; in checked studies, under half of the deficit traces to unresolved V genes, and the cause of the others is not known. Within this sample are 40,000 to 50,000 clones, with just over 75% of them counted one time only. Of the sample, around 2% falls within the top ten clones. Single viable CD3+CD4+CD8-CD45RO+ cells were sorted as memory CD4+ T cells on a FACSAria II. Sequenced input: memory CD4+ T cells from blood. Receptors were obtained from an adult in good health and CMV-seronegative.

The chain links TRBV5-6 to TRBJ1-3, with D maybe TRBD1 (5 bases). The V end lost 1 base, the J end lost 4 bases, and 12 bases lay between the germline ends. The germline CDR1 and CDR2 sequences are SGHDT and YYEEEE. There are 15 residues in the CDR3. The CDR3 loop reads CASSLSVGPGNTIYF. The CDR3 region has the DNA TGTGCCAGCAGCTTGTCGGTGGGGCCGGGAAACACCATATATTTT.

This chain uses TRBV2 with TRBJ2-2, with 7 bases lining up with TRBD1. J lost 5 bases, V lost 6 bases, and 9 bases had no gene match. CDR1 and CDR2 (germline): SNHLY, FYNNEI. This CDR3 comprises 15 residues. CDR3 coding DNA: TGTGCCAGCAGCCCCAGGGCAGGGGGAACCGGGGAGCTGTTTTTT. Its translation is CASSPRAGGTGELFF.

The chain recombines TRBV4-1 with TRBJ2-3; maybe TRBD2 (7 bases). V shed 5 bases and J shed 0 bases, with 15 bases lying between them. The CDR3 runs 16 residues. The V gene's germline CDR1 is MGHRA and CDR2 YSYEKL. CDR3 DNA: TGCGCCAGCAGCTCCGCGGGGGCCCCTAGCACAGATACGCAGTATTTT. Encoded protein: CASSSAGAPSTDTQYF.

This chain uses TRBV19 with TRBJ1-3, with D unclear. The ends were cut back, 4 bases at V and 0 bases at J, with 10 bases in the middle. The germline CDR1 and CDR2 sequences are LNHDA and SQIVND (reference sequence). This CDR3 contains 15 residues. CDR3 region: CASSTTPVSGNTIYF. CDR3 bases: TGTGCCAGTAGTACTACACCGGTCTCTGGAAACACCATATATTTT.

The J gene is TRBJ1-1, the V gene TRBV29-1; 11 bases align to TRBD1. CDR1 and CDR2 (germline): SQVTM, ANQGSEA. J gave up 9 bases and V 4 bases, and 10 bases lay outside the gene matches. The CDR3 is 14 amino acids. In nucleotides, the CDR3 is TGCAGCGTTGGGACAGGGGGCTCTCGTATAAAAGCTTTCTTT. This codes for CSVGTGGSRIKAFF.

The V call is TRBV7-9, the J call TRBJ1-1; 8 positions agree with TRBD1. Trimming removed 4 bases from V and 7 bases from J; junction bases left unmatched: 17. Germline V lookup: CDR1 SEHNR, CDR2 FQNEAQ (reference sequence). The CDR3 extends over 17 amino acids. CDR3 residues: CASSSRILQGAVGEAFF. CDR3 coding DNA: TGTGCCAGCAGCTCCCGAATCCTCCAGGGGGCGGTCGGTGAAGCTTTCTTT. Using reference TRBV7-9 and TRBJ1-1 for the parts outside the CDR3, the full variable domain is DTGVSQNPRHKITKRGQNVTFRCDPISEHNRLYWYRQTLGQGPEFLTYFQNEAQLEKSRLLSDRFSAERPKGSFSTLEIQRTEQGDSAMYLCASSSRILQGAVGEAFFGQGTRLTVV.

The chain links TRBV6-1 to TRBJ1-3; possible D gene TRBD1, 6 bases. V shed 3 bases and J shed 3 bases, with 15 bases lying between them. Germline assignment: CDR1 MNHNS and CDR2 SASEGT. CDR3 length: 16 residues. CDR3 in DNA: TGTGCCAGCAGTGATAGGGTCAGGGGATTTGGAAACACCATATATTTT. Translating it yields CASSDRVRGFGNTIYF.

The chain carries TRBV28 and TRBJ1-2; D is unresolved. This CDR3 is 12 amino acids long. Germline V CDR1 and CDR2: MDHEN, SYDVKM. This chain's CDR3 is CVACPTLGGYTF. The CDR3 region has the DNA TGTGTTGCGTGTCCAACGTTGGGTGGCTACACCTTC.

The genes are TRBV7-9 and TRBJ1-6; weak D call: TRBD1 (5 bases). From germline, CDR1 is SEHNR and CDR2 FQNEAQ (reference sequence). V was clipped by 2 bases and J by 5 bases, with 13 bases between them. The CDR3 extends over 16 amino acids. The DNA of the CDR3 is TGTGCCAGCAGCTTACGGGGGTCCCACAATAATTCACCCCTCCACTTT. Protein sequence: CASSLRGSHNNSPLHF.

The V and J genes are TRBV4-2 and TRBJ1-3; D call uncertain. The CDR3 consists of 17 residues. The V and J ends lost 0 bases and 0 bases respectively, with 12 bases between them. CDR1 and CDR2 from the germline V gene are LGHNA and YNFKEQ. DNA of the CDR3: TGTGCCAGCAGCCAAGATCTGAAGTACTTCTCTGGAAACACCATATATTTT. Its protein product is CASSQDLKYFSGNTIYF.

This clone appeared a few times. The V call is TRBV4-1, the J call TRBJ2-1; TRBD2 agrees at 14 bases. Unmatched junction bases numbered 6, after V lost 4 bases and J lost 1 base. Germline CDR1 MGHRA, CDR2 YSYEKL. CDR3 length: 18 residues. In nucleotides, the CDR3 is TGCGCCAGCAGCCGAGGAGGACTAGCGGGGGGATCCTACAATGAGCAGTTCTTC. Its protein product is CASSRGGLAGGSYNEQFF.

The CDR3 loop is CAFQPPGTGGGNIQYF. CDR3 DNA sequence: TGTGCCTTCCAGCCCCCCGGGACAGGGGGCGGAAACATTCAGTACTTC. The rearrangement uses TRBV30 and TRBJ2-4, with TRBD1 matching over 12 bases. The V gene end was trimmed by 7 bases and the J gene end by 6 bases; junction bases not matched to a gene: 13. CDR1 and CDR2 (germline): GTSNPN, SVGIG (reference sequence). The CDR3 runs to 16 residues.

The J gene is TRBJ1-2, the V gene TRBV7-2; 7 bases line up with TRBD1. Germline V gene lookup returns CDR1 SGHTA and CDR2 FQGNSA. The CDR3 spans 12 residues. CDR3 sequence (DNA): TGTGCGACACCGCCCGGGACAGCGAGCTACACCTTC. Translated, it gives CATPPGTASYTF.

The V gene is TRBV19, the J gene TRBJ1-3; maybe TRBD1 (5 bases). Trimming took off 8 bases at V and 2 bases at J, with 13 bases between the two ends. The CDR3 extends over 14 amino acids. Germline loops: CDR1 LNHDA, CDR2 SQIVND (reference sequence). CDR3 residues: CASLERGTGNTIYF. CDR3 DNA: TGTGCCAGTCTAGAGAGGGGTACTGGAAACACCATATATTTT.

Remarks on this clone: The sample contains more than one DNA sequence encoding this CDR3. This chain joins TRBV5-1 and TRBJ2-1, with D tentatively TRBD1 (7 bases). The V and J ends lost 4 bases and 3 bases respectively, with 14 bases between them. The CDR3 totals 15 residues. From germline, CDR1 is SGHRS and CDR2 YFSETQ. The CDR3 is CASSPSGGYYNEQFF. Here the CDR3 DNA reads TGCGCCAGCAGCCCCTCAGGGGGGTACTACAATGAGCAGTTCTTC.

The chain recombines TRBV6-1 with TRBJ2-1; a possible D gene is TRBD1 (6 bases). V lost 6 bases and J lost 0, with 12 bases in between. CDR3 size: 15 residues. Germline loops: CDR1 MNHNS, CDR2 SASEGT. This chain's CDR3 is CASRETGSSYNEQFF. The CDR3, as DNA: TGTGCCAGCAGGGAAACAGGGAGCTCCTACAATGAGCAGTTCTTC.

This chain links TRBV27 with TRBJ2-1; D is unclear. The germline gives CDR1 MNHEY, CDR2 SMNVEV (reference sequence). Trimming shortened V by 3 bases and J by 6 bases, and 9 bases separated the two germline ends. The CDR3 length is 13 residues. CDR3 loop: CASSFPGGNEQFF. The DNA for the CDR3 is TGTGCCAGCAGTTTTCCGGGCGGCAATGAGCAGTTCTTC.

The chain combines TRBV11-3 with TRBJ2-1, with TRBD1 matching over 7 bases. Germline V lookup: CDR1 SGHNT, CDR2 YENEEA. This CDR3 comprises 16 residues. The V segment lost 1 base and the J segment 4 bases; nucleotides outside the gene matches: 7. DNA of the CDR3: TGTGCCAGCAGCTTAGTCCCGACAGGGATTTACAATGAGCAGTTCTTC. Encoded protein: CASSLVPTGIYNEQFF.

The V gene is TRBV28, the J gene TRBJ2-7; TRBD1 might be the D (5 bases). There are 14 residues in the CDR3. The germline gives CDR1 MDHEN, CDR2 SYDVKM. Between the trimmed V and J ends, which lost 7 bases and 0 bases, there was a span of 13 bases. CDR3 nucleotides: TGTGCCAGCACCCGACAGCGTTTCTCCTACGAGCAGTACTTC. It encodes CASTRQRFSYEQYF.

Only a few counts were recorded for this clone. The chain couples TRBV2 to TRBJ1-2; possible D gene TRBD1, 5 bases. The CDR3 is 16 residues long. Germline CDR1 reads SNHLY; CDR2 reads FYNNEI. Trimming removed 7 bases at V and 3 bases at J, with 21 bases between. The CDR3 region is CASMGYNPGRDYGYTF. DNA for the CDR3: TGTGCCAGCATGGGGTACAATCCAGGGAGAGACTATGGCTACACCTTC.

The chain links TRBV10-2 to TRBJ2-7; D not resolved. Germline V gives CDR1 WSHSY, CDR2 SAAADI. The CDR3 covers 13 residues. Trimming pared 8 bases from V and 3 bases from J, leaving 14 bases between. In nucleotides, the CDR3 is TGCGCCAGCTGTTCTCAAAGGAGCTACGAGCAGTACTTC. It codes for CASCSQRSYEQYF.

This clone was observed once. This sequence joins TRBV6-5 and TRBJ2-6, with TRBD1 identical over 7 bases. The germline CDR1 and CDR2 sequences are MNHEY and SVGAGI. CDR3 size: 16 residues. J gave up 2 bases and V 2 bases, and 3 bases lay outside the gene matches. CDR3 nucleotides: TGTGCCAGCAGTTACAATCAGGGGGCTGGGGCCAACGTCCTGACTTTC. Its translation: CASSYNQGAGANVLTF.

In this sample, this clone turned up a few times. The chain couples TRBV29-1 to TRBJ2-5; D could derive from TRBD1 or TRBD2 (6 bases each). The CDR3 loop spans 14 amino acids. CDR1 is SQVTM and CDR2 is ANQGSEA in the germline V gene. V lost 4 bases and J lost 4, with 16 bases in between. The CDR3 DNA sequence: TGCAGCGTTGCGGCAGGGGTGCGGGGAGAGACCCAGTACTTC. Translation: CSVAAGVRGETQYF.

V gene TRBV6-5 combines with J gene TRBJ2-2; 7 bases are a match to TRBD2. The CDR3 sequence is 15 residues long. The germline V gene encodes CDR1 MNHEY and CDR2 SVGAGI. The J segment lost 6 bases and the V segment lost 8 bases, leaving 12 bases of the junction unmatched. CDR3 bases: TGTGCCAGCCGATCAATTGGACTAGGGGCCGGGGAGCTGTTTTTT. This translates into CASRSIGLGAGELFF.

The rearrangement links TRBV29-1 to TRBJ1-1; D is perhaps TRBD1 (6 bases). V was trimmed by 6 bases and J by 6 bases, leaving 11 bases between them. The germline V gene has CDR1 SQVTM and CDR2 ANQGSEA. The CDR3 is 11 amino acids. The CDR3 here is CSVSRGSEAFF. In nucleotides, the CDR3 is TGCAGCGTGTCCAGGGGATCTGAAGCTTTCTTT.

A single count supports this clone. The chain has TRBV10-3 and TRBJ1-3; D remains ambiguous. The CDR3 runs to 12 residues. Germline V gene data show CDR1 as ENHRY and CDR2 as SYGVKD. The V gene lost 9 bases and the J gene lost 0 bases, with 6 bases spanning the gap. The CDR3 coding sequence is TGTGCCATTCTTAGCTCTGGAAACACCATATATTTT. Its translation is CAILSSGNTIYF.

The V gene is TRBV6-1, the J gene TRBJ2-3, with D maybe TRBD2 (5 bases). Germline lookup yields CDR1 MNHNS and CDR2 SASEGT. The CDR3 extends over 14 amino acids. V was shortened by 1 base and J by 6 bases, with 11 bases between the two germline ends. The CDR3 DNA follows: TGTGCCAGCAGTGAAGGGGGTCCGGGGGATACGCAGTATTTT. Protein product: CASSEGGPGDTQYF.

This clone showed up just a few times. The chain combines TRBV19 with TRBJ2-2; 7 bases agree with TRBD1. V lost 7 bases to trimming and J lost 4 bases; unmatched junction nucleotides: 9. The germline CDR1 and CDR2 sequences are LNHDA and SQIVND (reference sequence). There are 15 residues in the CDR3. The CDR3 region is CASTRQGLFTGELFF. CDR3 bases: TGTGCCAGTACTCGACAGGGATTATTCACCGGGGAGCTGTTTTTT.